This TCR beta chain was obtained from a study of blood T cell repertoires in COVID-19 (dated by TCRdb to about 2020). About the full investigation: Samples covering the acute and convalescent phases of COVID-19 were provided by collaborators in the United States, Italy and Spain. The prospective study material was composed of cDNA or gDNA derived from T cells, B-cell-depleted T cells, or PBMCs. Deeply sampled blood TCRbeta repertoires from subjects exposed to, actively infected with, or recovered from COVID-19 were included in the dataset. The repertoires were made available in a free public database intended to serve as a resource for research on the immune response to SARS-CoV-2. Samples were obtained from the ongoing ImmuneRACE study (first 160 participants) and from about 1,300 subjects provided by 6 global collaborators. Nearly every sample came with metadata listing a de-identified subject ID, COVID-19 status, age in years and sex. HLA class I and class II types, where available, came from metadata supplied by the sample provider rather than from assay-based typing.

From its cysteine to its phenylalanine, the CDR3 spans 14 amino acids. Just the 42-base CDR3 DNA is kept, in frame starting at base 1. CDR1 LNHDA and CDR2 SQIVND are derived from the germline V gene (reference sequence). V gives up 5 bases and J gives up 4 bases, and the segment between their germline ends measures 15 bases. Broader findings and caveats from the paper: Clinical and demographic metadata were provided uncurated, with the amount varying by source and participant.

This clone showed up just once. This clone's antigen is unknown. Per-base quality was not reported, and no clone a single base away is much larger than it. The immunoSEQ Assay, a bias-controlled multiplex PCR, was used to amplify TCRbeta CDR3 regions from genomic DNA. The authors' analysis ran thus. Nucleated cell counts per sample were estimated from amplification of reference gene primers within the assay. Sequence reads were collapsed and filtered to measure the absolute abundance of every unique TCRbeta CDR3 rearrangement. For each sample, productive Simpson clonality was calculated by taking the square root of Simpson's diversity index across productive rearrangements. TCRdb mirrors the immuneACCESS table, restricted to in-frame sequences. Some clones are absent from its copies; in checked studies, under half trace to an unresolved V gene, and the reason for the others is unknown. The V and J calls and clone size come from that table; D and trimming were worked out from the DNA. The sample table shows approximately 200,000 clones, and 70% to 90% are seen once. The ten largest clones add up to under 11% of the sample.

Each collaborating institution followed its own protocols to collect whole blood in K2EDTA tubes. For TCRbeta analysis, collaborators shipped samples in one of three forms: frozen whole blood, isolated PBMCs, or DNA extracted from either of those sample types. Sequenced sample: peripheral blood. The receptor chain draws on TRBV19 and TRBJ2-7, and perhaps TRBD1 as D gene, on 6 matching bases. This clonotype was obtained from an elderly woman with acute or convalescent COVID-19. The DNA is as follows: TGTGCCAGTAGTCCCCCCAGGGGTAGGTACGAGCAGTACTTC. This encodes CASSPPRGRYEQYF.